Included here is one T cell receptor beta chain sequence, with context. These data come from a study of blood T cells in healthy people across ages. Alongside a J-beta primer mix, a sample-barcoded 5' primer served in a second PCR lasting roughly 7 to 11 cycles. TCRdb reanalysed the 5' RACE reads using MiXCR and keeps one entry per CDR3 protein. The table lists about 1,500,000 distinct CDR3 sequences, approximately 42% of them singletons. V was shortened by 4 bases and J by 1 base, with 10 bases between the two germline ends. The CDR3 is made up of 14 amino acids. This receptor was obtained from a woman aged 18-29 years in good health. The chain employs TRBV12-3 or TRBV12-4 and TRBJ2-5; possibly TRBD1 or TRBD2 for D (5 bases each). Sequencing input: blood. The CDR3: CASSSGPLQETQYF. The CDR3 DNA sequence: TGTGCCAGCAGTTCGGGACCCCTCCAAGAGACCCAGTACTTC.